What follows is one TCR beta chain and its context. These data come from a study of blood T cell repertoires in COVID-19. The wider study: The analysed material was cDNA or gDNA that came from T cells, B-cell-depleted T cells, or PBMCs.

Germline V gene data show CDR1 as MNHEY and CDR2 as SMNVEV (reference sequence). With 7 bases clipped from V and 1 base from J, the junction kept 9 bases outside the gene matches. The CDR3 is 16 amino acids. TCRdb's copy holds only in-frame clones and misses some; the assay was immunoSEQ multiplex PCR. The sample has some 300,000 clones; 88% are singletons. Residents of approximately 25 US areas, aged about 18 to 95 years, made up the participants. All recovered Cohort 3 donors got two negative PCRs, got clearance, or saw symptom resolution. The sample comprised PBMCs or T cells enriched from blood (not recorded which). The gene calls are TRBV27 and TRBJ2-1; 8 positions match TRBD2. This clonotype originated in a woman younger than 45 who had recovered from COVID-19. The CDR3 DNA reads TGTGCCAGCACCTTCTCAGCGGGAGAATCCTACAATGAGCAGTTCTTC. It specifies CASTFSAGESYNEQFF.